The 25 T cell receptor beta chains below come from one sample, sequenced in a study of PD-L1 blockade in urothelial cancer. TCRdb's copy holds only in-frame clones and misses some; the assay was immunoSEQ multiplex PCR. The sample lists 70,000 or so clones, less than 90% occurring once. This specimen was PBMCs, taken around atezolizumab (anti-PD-L1) treatment. The receptors shown here come from a man aged 55 to 70 with urothelial cancer.

The V and J genes are TRBV7-2 and TRBJ2-7; TRBD2 aligns across 10 bases. Losses at the gene ends were 4 bases for V and 2 bases for J; bases not matched to a gene: 5. The length of the CDR3 is 15 residues. Germline V gives CDR1 SGHTA, CDR2 FQGNSA. The CDR3 DNA reads TGTGCCAGCAGCTCGCCTAGCGGGAGAACCTACGAGCAGTACTTC. Its protein is CASSSPSGRTYEQYF.

The genes are TRBV29-1 and TRBJ2-1; 15 nucleotides agree with TRBD2. The ends lost 4 bases at V and 2 bases at J; junction bases unmatched: 3. The CDR3 contains 16 residues. Looked up from germline, CDR1 is SQVTM and CDR2 is ANQGSEA. The CDR3 bases are TGCAGCGTTGGGACTAGCGGGAGGGTCGCCTACAATGAGCAGTTCTTC. Its protein product is CSVGTSGRVAYNEQFF.

The chain joins TRBV18 to TRBJ2-2; maybe TRBD1 (6 bases). The CDR3 length is 16 residues. Germline CDR1 KGHSH, CDR2 LQKENI. V was clipped by 3 bases and J by 1 base, with 12 bases between them. The CDR3 reads CASSPDSTGNTGELFF. The CDR3 coding sequence is TGTGCCAGCTCACCTGATTCGACAGGGAACACCGGGGAGCTGTTTTTT.

V usage is TRBV15 and J usage is TRBJ2-5; 11 bases line up with TRBD1. CDR1 LNHNV and CDR2 YYDKDF come from the germline V gene (reference sequence). This CDR3 has 17 amino acids. J gave up 1 base and V 1 base, and 5 bases lay outside the gene matches. The CDR3 bases are TGTGCCACCAGCAGAGGGGGGACAGGGGGACCCCAAGAGACCCAGTACTTC. Its protein is CATSRGGTGGPQETQYF. Full variable domain (missing parts from reference TRBV15 and TRBJ2-5): DAMVIQNPRYQVTQFGKPVTLSCSQTLNHNVMYWYQQKSSQAPKLLFHYYDKDFNNEADTPDNFQSRRPNTSFCFLDIRSPGLGDTAMYLCATSRGGTGGPQETQYFGPGTRLLVL.

The rearrangement links TRBV7-2 to TRBJ2-7, with 11 bases that match TRBD2. The CDR3 has 15 residues. The ends lost 1 base at V and 6 bases at J; junction bases unmatched: 5. Germline-derived CDR1 and CDR2 are SGHTA and FQGNSA. The CDR3 nucleotides are TGTGCCAGCAGCTTAGATGGGCTAGCGGGAGGCGAGCAGTACTTC. The encoded protein is CASSLDGLAGGEQYF.

The gene calls are TRBV15 and TRBJ1-5, with a weak D call TRBD1 (6 bases). The V and J ends lost 0 bases and 7 bases respectively, with 13 bases between them. The CDR3 contains 15 residues. Germline CDR1 reads LNHNV; CDR2 reads YYDKDF (reference sequence). Here the CDR3 DNA reads TGTGCCACCAGCAGAGAGTTACAGGGCCCCCAGCCCCAGCATTTT. It codes for CATSRELQGPQPQHF.

This clone was seen once. The genes are TRBV27 and TRBJ2-3, with no clear D. CDR1 and CDR2 (germline): MNHEY, SMNVEV (reference sequence). The CDR3 length is 13 residues. Trimming stripped 2 bases from V and 1 base from J, with 4 bases between. The CDR3 coding sequence is TGTGCCAGCAGTTTAACGGGCACAGATACGCAGTATTTT. Translation gives CASSLTGTDTQYF.

This chain links TRBV5-1 with TRBJ2-7; the match to TRBD1 covers 11 bases. V dropped 3 bases and J dropped 4; count of bases not matched to a gene: 12. CDR3 length: 17 residues. CDR1 SGHRS and CDR2 YFSETQ come from the germline V gene. CDR3: CASSYGPSGQGAYEQYF. The DNA of the CDR3 is TGCGCCAGCAGCTATGGACCCTCCGGACAGGGGGCTTACGAGCAGTACTTC.

The chain carries TRBV10-3 and TRBJ2-5, with 7 bases matching TRBD1. The V and J ends lost 10 bases and 1 base, in that order; junction bases with no gene match: 3. Per germline, CDR1 ENHRY and CDR2 SYGVKD. This CDR3 contains 12 residues. The DNA of the CDR3 is TGTGCCACTGGGACAGCCCAAGAGACCCAGTACTTC. It translates to CATGTAQETQYF.

This clone has a single count. The chain carries TRBV7-8 and TRBJ2-1; 7 positions agree with TRBD2. The ends lost 1 base at V and 9 bases at J; junction bases unmatched: 9. This CDR3 is built from 15 residues. CDR1 and CDR2 from the germline V gene are SGHVS and FQNEAQ. CDR3 in amino acids: CASSLVGLVIPEQFF. The CDR3 DNA is TGTGCCAGCAGCTTAGTCGGACTAGTTATCCCTGAGCAGTTCTTC.

The chain joins TRBV6-5 to TRBJ1-2, with TRBD1 matching over 9 bases. Germline V gene data show CDR1 as MNHEY and CDR2 as SVGAGI. The CDR3 consists of 15 residues. J was trimmed by 1 base and V by 8 bases; bases with no gene match: 8. Here the CDR3 DNA reads TGTGCCAGCCTGCCTACAGGGGGCTTTAACTATGGCTACACCTTC. Protein sequence: CASLPTGGFNYGYTF.

The genes are TRBV5-5 and TRBJ2-2, with TRBD1 identical over 10 bases. Germline loops: CDR1 SGHKS, CDR2 YYEKEE (reference sequence). Unmatched junction bases numbered 3, after V lost 0 bases and J lost 7 bases. There are 15 residues in the CDR3. The CDR3 nucleotides are TGTGCCAGCAGCTTGGGTGACAGGGGGCGCGGGGAGCTGTTTTTT. Amino acids: CASSLGDRGRGELFF.

V is TRBV7-8 and J is TRBJ2-1; D gene uncertain. The CDR3 covers 14 residues. Germline V gene sequence: CDR1 SGHVS, CDR2 FQNEAQ. Trimming removed 1 base from V and 5 bases from J, with 9 bases in between. CDR3 sequence reads: CASSLGSTNNEQFF. The CDR3, as DNA: TGTGCCAGCAGCTTAGGCTCTACTAACAATGAGCAGTTCTTC.

V and J are TRBV6-1 and TRBJ1-1; D is possibly TRBD1 (6 bases). The CDR3 contains 15 residues. Germline V gene sequence: CDR1 MNHNS, CDR2 SASEGT. V lost 7 bases and J 6 bases, leaving 21 bases between the germline ends. CDR3 DNA: TGTGCCAGCATACCGAGAGCGGACAGCACGGCTGAAGCTTTCTTT. It is translated as CASIPRADSTAEAFF.

This chain links TRBV30 with TRBJ2-3; 7 bases fit TRBD2. CDR3 size: 16 residues. The V segment lost 3 bases and the J segment 2 bases; nucleotides outside the gene matches: 11. Germline V gives CDR1 GTSNPN, CDR2 SVGIG (reference sequence). The CDR3 here is CAWSARRTRHTDTQYF. As DNA, the CDR3 is TGTGCCTGGAGCGCGAGACGGACTAGACACACAGATACGCAGTATTTT.

This chain joins TRBV2 and TRBJ1-2; D is ambiguous. The CDR3 runs 12 residues. Trimming shortened V by 2 bases and J by 8 bases, and 9 bases separated the two germline ends. The germline V gene has CDR1 SNHLY and CDR2 FYNNEI. The CDR3 region has the DNA TGTGCCAGCAGTGAATCCGGAGAAGGCTACACCTTC. It is translated as CASSESGEGYTF.

This clone was detected once. The rearrangement uses TRBV2 and TRBJ2-1; TRBD1 is a possible D gene (6 bases). Per germline, CDR1 SNHLY and CDR2 FYNNEI. CDR3 length: 14 residues. V lost 4 bases and J 5 bases, leaving 12 bases between the germline ends. In DNA form, the CDR3 reads TGTGCCAGCAGTGTGCAGGGGATTAACAATGAGCAGTTCTTC. Translation gives CASSVQGINNEQFF.

This clone has just one count. The CDR3 spells CSVERGGGETQYF. CDR3 nucleotides: TGCAGCGTTGAGAGAGGGGGCGGAGAGACCCAGTACTTC. The chain combines TRBV29-1 with TRBJ2-5; 7 positions agree with TRBD1. Germline V gene sequence: CDR1 SQVTM, CDR2 ANQGSEA. With V trimmed by 3 bases and J by 4 bases, 5 bases remained unmatched. The CDR3 has 13 residues.

This clone appeared once. The chain uses TRBV2 and TRBJ1-5, with a possible D match to TRBD1 (5 bases). V was cut by 3 bases and J by 7 bases, with 13 bases left in between. The CDR3 contains 14 residues. The germline gives CDR1 SNHLY, CDR2 FYNNEI. Here the CDR3 DNA reads TGTGCCAGCAGTGAGAACCAGGGAGGCCAGCCCCAGCATTTT. It encodes CASSENQGGQPQHF.

The chain combines TRBV11-2 with TRBJ2-5; TRBD1 is a possible D gene (5 bases). The CDR3 length is 16 residues. Trimming took off 0 bases at V and 4 bases at J, with 15 bases between the two ends. Germline loops: CDR1 SGHAT, CDR2 FQNNGV. CDR3 protein: CASSLEARVGLETQYF. For the CDR3, the DNA is TGTGCCAGCAGCTTAGAGGCCAGGGTCGGATTAGAGACCCAGTACTTC.

The chain uses TRBV19 and TRBJ1-2; 10 bases map to TRBD1. In germline, CDR1 is LNHDA, CDR2 SQIVND (reference sequence). The CDR3 sequence is 17 residues long. V dropped 3 bases and J dropped 3; count of bases not matched to a gene: 10. The chain's CDR3 is CASSITPRQGADYGYTF. For the CDR3, the DNA is TGTGCCAGTAGTATTACTCCTCGACAGGGGGCGGACTATGGCTACACCTTC.

This clone occurred once. The V call is TRBV7-9, the J call TRBJ1-5, with D tentatively TRBD1 (6 bases). The CDR3 runs 15 residues. V was pared by 7 bases and J by 7 bases, with 20 bases between. Germline CDR1 SEHNR, CDR2 FQNEAQ (reference sequence). The CDR3 nucleotides are TGTGCCAGCATACACAAGGACAGAATCAGGCAGCCCCAGCATTTT. Its protein is CASIHKDRIRQPQHF.

This clone was recorded once. The chain joins TRBV6-5 to TRBJ1-1; maybe TRBD1 (5 bases). Germline V CDR1 and CDR2: MNHEY, SVGAGI. This CDR3 contains 14 residues. Trimming removed 7 bases at V and 2 bases at J, with 14 bases between. CDR3 nucleotides: TGTGCCAGCAAAGCCCGGGGGGTAAACACTGAAGCTTTCTTT. Translated, it gives CASKARGVNTEAFF.

The chain joins TRBV7-8 to TRBJ2-7; D is perhaps TRBD1 (6 bases). Germline CDR1 and CDR2: SGHVS and FQNEAQ. The CDR3 loop spans 14 amino acids. Trimming shortened V by 9 bases and J by 1 base, and 16 bases separated the two germline ends. CDR3 DNA: TGTGCCAGTGTCCGGACAGAAGGATCCTACGAGCAGTACTTC. Amino acid sequence: CASVRTEGSYEQYF.

The chain employs TRBV7-7 and TRBJ2-5, with D possibly TRBD1 on 7 matching bases. V lost 5 bases and J lost 5, with 15 bases in between. Germline CDR1 and CDR2: SSHAT and FNYEAQ (reference sequence). The length of the CDR3 is 14 residues. CDR3 loop: CASSTGAGGETQYF. The CDR3 nucleotides are TGTGCCAGCAGCACAGGGGCAGGGGGGGAGACCCAGTACTTC.